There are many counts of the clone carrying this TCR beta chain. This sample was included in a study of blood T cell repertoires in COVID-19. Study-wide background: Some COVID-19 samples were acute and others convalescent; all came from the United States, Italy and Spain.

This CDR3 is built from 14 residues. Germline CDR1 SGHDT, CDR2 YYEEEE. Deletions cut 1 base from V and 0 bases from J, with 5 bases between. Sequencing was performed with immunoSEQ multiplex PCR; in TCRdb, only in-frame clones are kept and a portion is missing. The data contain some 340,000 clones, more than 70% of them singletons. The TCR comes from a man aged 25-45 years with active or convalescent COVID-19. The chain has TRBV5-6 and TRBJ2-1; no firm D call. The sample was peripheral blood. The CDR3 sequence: CASSLSGSYNEQFF. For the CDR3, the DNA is TGTGCCAGCAGCTTGTCGGGCTCCTACAATGAGCAGTTCTTC.